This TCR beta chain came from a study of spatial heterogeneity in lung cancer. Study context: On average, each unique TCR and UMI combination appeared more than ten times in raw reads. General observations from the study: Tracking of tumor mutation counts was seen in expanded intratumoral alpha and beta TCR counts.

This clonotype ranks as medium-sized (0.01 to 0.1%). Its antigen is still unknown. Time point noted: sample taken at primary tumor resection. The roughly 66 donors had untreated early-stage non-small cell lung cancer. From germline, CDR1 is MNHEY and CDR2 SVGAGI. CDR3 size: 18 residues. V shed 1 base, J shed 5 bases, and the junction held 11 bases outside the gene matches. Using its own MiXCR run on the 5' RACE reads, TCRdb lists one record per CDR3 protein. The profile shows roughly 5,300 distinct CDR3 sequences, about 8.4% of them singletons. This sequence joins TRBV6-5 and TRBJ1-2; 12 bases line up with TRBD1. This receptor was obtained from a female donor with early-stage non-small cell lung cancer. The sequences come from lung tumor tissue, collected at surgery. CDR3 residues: CASSYLGTGGPTGYGYTF. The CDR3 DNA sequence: TGTGCCAGCAGTTACTTAGGGACAGGGGGCCCAACTGGGTATGGCTACACCTTC.